The 26 T cell receptor beta chains listed next were all sequenced from one sample in a study of control samples from healthy donors and cancer patients (dated by TCRdb to the early 2020s). The library was generated by the immunoSEQ multiplex PCR assay. As stored in TCRdb, this immuneACCESS dataset retains in-frame rearrangements with V and J assigned. A fraction of the clones does not appear; measured against another copy, unresolved V genes explain less than half of the discrepancy, and the remainder lacks a known reason. The record for this sample contains approximately 190,000 clones. Under 2.5% of the sample rests with the top ten. The sequenced material came from blood. Every receptor here comes from a woman aged 25 to 39 in good health.

V is TRBV18 and J is TRBJ1-2; the D is unclear. The CDR3 is 15 amino acids. Per germline, CDR1 KGHSH and CDR2 LQKENI. The V end was cut by 3 bases, the J end by 0 bases, with 11 bases between. The CDR3 nucleotides read TGTGCCAGCTCACCCAAAACAGCTGCTAACTATGGCTACACCTTC. It yields the protein CASSPKTAANYGYTF.

The gene calls are TRBV3-1 (or the pseudogene TRBV3-2) and TRBJ2-5; tentative D call: TRBD1 (5 bases). The ends were cut back, 2 bases at V and 4 bases at J, with 14 bases in the middle. In germline, CDR1 is LGHDT, CDR2 YNNKEL (reference sequence). This CDR3 is built from 15 residues. CDR3 sequence: CASSQFVGGAETQYF. In DNA form, the CDR3 reads TGTGCCAGCAGCCAATTTGTGGGTGGGGCAGAGACCCAGTACTTC.

The V gene is TRBV3-1 (or the pseudogene TRBV3-2), the J gene TRBJ2-5; D is unresolved. The CDR3 consists of 12 residues. The ends were cut back, 4 bases at V and 5 bases at J, with 8 bases in the middle. Germline V gives CDR1 LGHDT, CDR2 YNNKEL (reference sequence). This chain's CDR3 is CASSLLRETQYF. CDR3 DNA sequence: TGTGCCAGCAGCCTGCTCCGGGAGACCCAGTACTTC.

This chain links TRBV5-8 with TRBJ2-1; 8 positions match TRBD1. Germline lookup yields CDR1 SGHTS and CDR2 YDEGEE. The CDR3 is 15 residues long. Trimming at V came to 5 bases and at J to 1 base, leaving 5 bases not matched to a gene. The chain's CDR3 is CASSEQGASYNEQFF. The CDR3 region has the DNA TGTGCCAGCAGTGAGCAGGGGGCATCCTACAATGAGCAGTTCTTC.

The CDR3 region has the DNA TGCAGCGTTGAAGAGCTCCAGGCCGCCGGCTACACCTTC. Its protein is CSVEELQAAGYTF. J is TRBJ1-2 and V is TRBV29-1; D is uncertain. The V gene's germline CDR1 is SQVTM and CDR2 ANQGSEA. The V end was cut by 0 bases, the J end by 8 bases, with 13 bases between. CDR3 size: 13 residues.

V usage is TRBV27 and J usage is TRBJ2-1; possibly TRBD2 for D (6 bases). Germline V gives CDR1 MNHEY, CDR2 SMNVEV (reference sequence). CDR3 size: 11 residues. The ends were cut back, 4 bases at V and 8 bases at J, with 6 bases in the middle. DNA of the CDR3: TGTGCCAGCAGTTGGGGGGATGAGCAGTTCTTC. It codes for CASSWGDEQFF.

The chain couples TRBV4-1 to TRBJ1-1, with D possibly TRBD1 on 6 matching bases. Germline V gives CDR1 MGHRA, CDR2 YSYEKL. This CDR3 has 13 residues. With 4 bases removed from V and 5 bases from J, the gap between germline ends came to 11 bases. The CDR3 here is CASSRKGETEAFF. In DNA form, the CDR3 reads TGCGCCAGCAGCCGAAAGGGGGAGACTGAAGCTTTCTTT.

This rearrangement joins TRBV18 to TRBJ2-3; the match to TRBD1 covers 10 bases. Germline V gene sequence: CDR1 KGHSH, CDR2 LQKENI. Trimming took 4 bases from V and 1 from J; bases not matched to a gene: 5. The CDR3 covers 16 residues. CDR3 in amino acids: CASSQDRGRGTDTQYF. CDR3 nucleotides: TGTGCCAGCTCACAAGACAGGGGGCGAGGCACAGATACGCAGTATTTT.

The chain has TRBV5-5 and TRBJ1-1, with unresolved D. The CDR3 loop spans 12 amino acids. V lost 0 bases and J 7 bases, leaving 7 bases between the germline ends. In germline, CDR1 is SGHKS, CDR2 YYEKEE (reference sequence). CDR3 sequence reads: CASSLGPFEAFF. The CDR3 coding sequence is TGTGCCAGCAGCTTGGGGCCTTTTGAAGCTTTCTTT.

This chain joins TRBV9 and TRBJ1-4; 7 nucleotides align to TRBD1. This CDR3 contains 13 residues. The ends lost 3 bases at V and 7 bases at J; junction bases unmatched: 3. Germline V gives CDR1 SGDLS, CDR2 YYNGEE. CDR3 coding DNA: TGTGCCAGCAGCGCCGACAGGGCTGAAAAACTGTTTTTT. Protein sequence: CASSADRAEKLFF.

This rearrangement joins TRBV7-3 to TRBJ2-3; tentatively, D is TRBD1 or TRBD2 (5 bases each). From germline, CDR1 is SGHTA and CDR2 FQGTGA. The CDR3 sequence is 16 residues long. The V end lost 1 base, the J end lost 6 bases, and 17 bases lay between the germline ends. The DNA for the CDR3 is TGTGCCAGCAGCTTAATGACAGACGGGACCCAGGATACGCAGTATTTT. The encoded protein is CASSLMTDGTQDTQYF. Complete variable domain (other parts from reference TRBV7-3 and TRBJ2-3): GAGVSQTPSNKVTEKGKYVELRCDPISGHTALYWYRQSLGQGPEFLIYFQGTGAADDSGLPNDRFFAVRPEGSVSTLKIQRTERGDSAVYLCASSLMTDGTQDTQYFGPGTRLTVL.

V usage is TRBV5-1 and J usage is TRBJ2-7; possibly TRBD2 for D (5 bases). The CDR3 length is 15 residues. The germline V gene has CDR1 SGHRS and CDR2 YFSETQ. The V end lost 0 bases, the J end lost 2 bases, and 12 bases lay between the germline ends. CDR3 bases: TGCGCCAGCAGCTTGGCGGAGGTCCCCCCCTACGAGCAGTACTTC. Amino acid sequence: CASSLAEVPPYEQYF.

The chain is built from TRBV7-3 and TRBJ2-1; 11 bases match TRBD2. Losses at the gene ends were 3 bases for V and 0 bases for J; bases not matched to a gene: 1. The germline gives CDR1 SGHTA, CDR2 FQGTGA. The length of the CDR3 is 16 residues. As DNA, the CDR3 is TGTGCCAGCAGCTTTAGCGGGGGGGTCTCCTACAATGAGCAGTTCTTC. Residues: CASSFSGGVSYNEQFF.

As concerns this clone: A junction boundary mismatches the germline segment, possibly from a read error. The genes are TRBV6-2 or TRBV6-3 and TRBJ1-5; a weak D match, TRBD1 (5 bases). In germline, CDR1 is MNHEY, CDR2 SVGEGT. This CDR3 has 13 residues. In DNA form, the CDR3 reads TGTGCCAGCAGTTATCCCGGGGGGGGTAGGGCGTATTTT. Amino acid sequence: CASSYPGGGRAYF.

The chain combines TRBV15 with TRBJ1-1, with 7 positions matching TRBD1. The CDR3 has 13 amino acids. The V and J ends lost 6 bases and 4 bases, in that order; junction bases with no gene match: 5. Germline lookup yields CDR1 LNHNV and CDR2 YYDKDF (reference sequence). For the CDR3, the DNA is TGTGCCACCAGTGACAGGGCAGGCACTGAAGCTTTCTTT. It is translated as CATSDRAGTEAFF.

This chain links TRBV28 with TRBJ1-1; 9 positions agree with TRBD1. After removal of 5 bases from V and 6 bases from J, the junction contained 7 bases not matched to a gene. In germline, CDR1 is MDHEN, CDR2 SYDVKM. The CDR3 covers 14 residues. The CDR3 nucleotides are TGTGCCAGCAGTCATACAGGGGGCATCTCTGAAGCTTTCTTT. It is translated as CASSHTGGISEAFF.

This chain links TRBV6-6 with TRBJ1-2, with 8 bases lining up with TRBD1. Germline V gene sequence: CDR1 MNHNY, CDR2 SVGAGI (reference sequence). After removal of 0 bases from V and 7 bases from J, the junction contained 10 bases not matched to a gene. CDR3 length: 16 amino acids. CDR3 loop: CASSYSTGEGMGGYTF. DNA for the CDR3: TGTGCCAGCAGTTACTCGACAGGGGAAGGAATGGGTGGCTACACCTTC.

The V gene is TRBV15, the J gene TRBJ2-7; possibly TRBD1 or TRBD2 for D (5 bases each). The V and J ends lost 0 bases and 0 bases respectively, with 12 bases between them. CDR1 LNHNV and CDR2 YYDKDF come from the germline V gene (reference sequence). This CDR3 region has 16 residues. The CDR3, as DNA: TGTGCCACCAGCAGAGATCAAGAGGGGCCCTCCTACGAGCAGTACTTC. Translation: CATSRDQEGPSYEQYF.

The V call is TRBV11-2, the J call TRBJ2-1; tentatively, D is TRBD2 (7 bases). V was shortened by 2 bases and J by 6 bases, with 17 bases between the two germline ends. CDR3 length: 16 amino acids. Germline-derived CDR1 and CDR2 are SGHAT and FQNNGV. The CDR3 reads CASSLFRGGAGNEQFF. The CDR3 bases are TGTGCCAGCAGCTTATTTCGTGGGGGGGCAGGCAATGAGCAGTTCTTC.

The chain employs TRBV5-1 and TRBJ1-6; D unresolved. The ends were cut back, 6 bases at V and 0 bases at J, with 19 bases in the middle. This CDR3 is built from 18 residues. The germline V gene has CDR1 SGHRS and CDR2 YFSETQ. CDR3 region: CASKFVGRVSSYNSPLHF. CDR3 DNA: TGCGCCAGCAAGTTTGTCGGGAGAGTCAGCTCCTATAATTCACCCCTCCACTTT.

CDR3: CASSRDRGANQPQHF. The CDR3 DNA reads TGTGCCAGTAGCCGGGACAGGGGCGCGAATCAGCCCCAGCATTTT. The chain combines TRBV19 with TRBJ1-5; 10 nucleotides match TRBD1. This CDR3 is 15 amino acids long. The J segment lost 4 bases and the V segment lost 6 bases, leaving 6 bases of the junction unmatched. The V gene's germline CDR1 is LNHDA and CDR2 SQIVND (reference sequence).

The chain carries TRBV5-5 and TRBJ1-1; tentative D call: TRBD1 (5 bases). CDR3 length: 16 residues. The V end lost 2 bases, the J end lost 0 bases, and 14 bases lay between the germline ends. The V gene's germline CDR1 is SGHKS and CDR2 YYEKEE (reference sequence). The CDR3 is CASSLGEYLMNTEAFF. Here the CDR3 DNA reads TGTGCCAGCAGCTTAGGGGAATACCTCATGAACACTGAAGCTTTCTTT.

The gene calls are TRBV7-3 and TRBJ2-3; no clear D gene. Trimming took 1 base from V and 4 from J, leaving 9 bases between them. CDR3 size: 14 residues. The germline V gene has CDR1 SGHTA and CDR2 FQGTGA. The CDR3 sequence is CASSLMPLADTQYF. In DNA form, the CDR3 reads TGTGCCAGCAGCTTAATGCCCCTGGCAGATACGCAGTATTTT.

This chain uses TRBV12-5 with TRBJ2-7; 7 bases line up with TRBD1. Germline V lookup: CDR1 LGHNT, CDR2 FRNRAP. The junction had 2 bases not matched to a gene; V was cut back by 0 bases and J by 3 bases. CDR3 length equals 14 residues. The CDR3 spells CASGLVGGGYEQYF. Here the CDR3 DNA reads TGTGCTAGTGGTTTGGTAGGGGGCGGCTACGAGCAGTACTTC.

The rearrangement uses TRBV19 and TRBJ1-6, with a weak D call TRBD1 (5 bases). Trimming stripped 7 bases from V and 8 bases from J, with 18 bases between. Germline V gives CDR1 LNHDA, CDR2 SQIVND (reference sequence). There are 15 residues in the CDR3. CDR3 in amino acids: CASKSQGVEYSPLHF. Written as DNA, the CDR3 is TGTGCCAGTAAATCGCAGGGCGTGGAGTATTCACCCCTCCACTTT. The full variable domain, its missing parts supplied by reference TRBV19 and TRBJ1-6, is DGGITQSPKYLFRKEGQNVTLSCEQNLNHDAMYWYRQDPGQGLRLIYYSQIVNDFQKGDIAEGYSVSREKKESFPLTVTSAQKNPTAFYLCASKSQGVEYSPLHFGNGTRLTVT.

A word on this clone: It is unclear where the CDR3 begins or ends on the DNA, so no DNA is shown, and the CDR3 is as TCRdb lists it. The chain recombines TRBV5-1 with TRBJ1-2; the D segment call TRBD1 is taken from the table without a DNA check. Termini included, the CDR3 measures 12 amino acids. Looked up from germline, CDR1 is SGHRS and CDR2 is YFSETQ. The CDR3 region is CASFGAGNSLTF.